This T cell receptor beta chain was captured by sequencing in a study of blood T cell repertoires in COVID-19. Study in general: Acute and convalescent COVID-19 samples came from the United States, Italy and Spain. PBMCs, B-cell-depleted T cells, or T cells provided the cDNA or gDNA that made up the material.

In the original workflow: Reference gene primer amplification gave nucleated cell count estimates. The protocol was immunoSEQ multiplex PCR, while the TCRdb copy is restricted to in-frame clones and leaves out a portion. The V and J calls and clone size are taken from that table; D and trimming were inferred from the DNA. The repertoire holds more than 95,000 clones, with just over 90% as singletons. Germline loops: CDR1 MNHNS, CDR2 SASEGT. There are 19 residues in the CDR3. V lost 2 bases to trimming and J lost 6 bases; unmatched junction nucleotides: 11. Sequencing used peripheral blood. This TCR came from a man aged 60-69 years with acute or convalescent COVID-19. The gene calls are TRBV6-1 and TRBJ2-4; 15 bases are shared with TRBD2. The CDR3 is CASSENSGLAGGRGNIQYF. CDR3 nucleotide sequence: TGTGCCAGCAGTGAAAATTCTGGACTAGCGGGGGGGCGCGGAAACATTCAGTACTTC.